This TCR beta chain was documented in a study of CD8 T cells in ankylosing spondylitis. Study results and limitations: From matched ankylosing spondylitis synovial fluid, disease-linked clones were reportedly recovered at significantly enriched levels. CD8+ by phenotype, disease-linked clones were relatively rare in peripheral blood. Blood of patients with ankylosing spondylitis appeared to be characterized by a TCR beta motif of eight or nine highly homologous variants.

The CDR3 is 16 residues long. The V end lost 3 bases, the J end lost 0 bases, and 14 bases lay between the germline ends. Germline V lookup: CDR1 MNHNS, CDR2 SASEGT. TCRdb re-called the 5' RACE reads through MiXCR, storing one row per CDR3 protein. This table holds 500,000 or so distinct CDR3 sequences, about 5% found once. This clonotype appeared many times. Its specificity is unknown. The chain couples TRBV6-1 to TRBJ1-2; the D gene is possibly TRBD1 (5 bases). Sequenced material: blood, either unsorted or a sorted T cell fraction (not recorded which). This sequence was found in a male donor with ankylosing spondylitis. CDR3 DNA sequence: TGTGCCAGCAGTGAGATAGTGGCAGGGCCTAACTATGGCTACACCTTC. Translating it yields CASSEIVAGPNYGYTF.